Following are 10 T cell receptor beta chains from one sample sequenced in a study of graft-versus-host responses after intestinal transplantation. Their recognized antigens are unknown. TCRdb's table, derived via immunoSEQ multiplex PCR, lists solely in-frame clones and lacks some. The sample records 85,000 to 100,000 clones, approximately 94% being singletons. The specimen comprised unstimulated CD8+ T cells sorted from spleen or lymph node cells, sampled before intestinal transplant. These receptors all stem from a human donor who received an intestinal transplant.

The DNA for the CDR3 is TGTGCCAGTATGCAGACAGGGCTGAACACTGAAGCTTTCTTT. It specifies CASMQTGLNTEAFF. The chain is built from TRBV19 and TRBJ1-1; 7 bases map to TRBD1. The ends lost 7 bases at V and 0 bases at J; junction bases unmatched: 5. CDR3 size: 14 residues. Germline CDR1 is LNHDA and CDR2 is SQIVND (reference sequence).

The V and J genes are TRBV19 and TRBJ1-1; 8 bases are shared with TRBD1. V lost 5 bases and J lost 6; bases outside the gene matches: 14. The length of the CDR3 is 16 residues. The germline CDR1 and CDR2 sequences are LNHDA and SQIVND (reference sequence). Here the CDR3 DNA reads TGTGCCAGTAGTCCGTTTTCGGGGGACAGGAGAGCTGAAGCTTTCTTT. This codes for CASSPFSGDRRAEAFF.

The chain joins TRBV7-2 to TRBJ2-2, with 9 bases aligning to TRBD1. V lost 5 bases to trimming and J lost 0 bases; unmatched junction nucleotides: 4. The germline gives CDR1 SGHTA, CDR2 FQGNSA. The CDR3 consists of 16 residues. CDR3 sequence: CASSPHRGPNTGELFF. CDR3 DNA: TGTGCCAGCAGCCCTCACAGGGGGCCGAACACCGGGGAGCTGTTTTTT.

In its sample, this clone was seen once. The chain carries TRBV7-9 and TRBJ2-3; perhaps TRBD1 as D (6 bases). Germline CDR1 is SEHNR and CDR2 is FQNEAQ (reference sequence). There are 15 residues in the CDR3. Trimming left V 4 bases short and J 4 bases short, with 15 bases between. Written as DNA, the CDR3 is TGTGCCAGCAGCTCTACAAAACAGGGCCCAGATACGCAGTATTTT. Its translation is CASSSTKQGPDTQYF.

This clone was detected only a few times. V is TRBV5-6 and J is TRBJ1-4, with 7 bases matching TRBD1. V shed 6 bases, J shed 5 bases, and the junction held 16 bases outside the gene matches. The CDR3 totals 17 residues. Germline CDR1 and CDR2: SGHDT and YYEEEE. In DNA form, the CDR3 reads TGTGCCAGCAAACTGGGCGGGACAGCGAGGTACAATGAAAAACTGTTTTTT. This sequence encodes CASKLGGTARYNEKLFF.

The CDR3, as DNA: TGTGCCAGCAGTCTGGGACAGACTAACTATGGCTACACCTTC. Amino acid sequence: CASSLGQTNYGYTF. The chain links TRBV11-2 to TRBJ1-2, with 7 bases that match TRBD1. This CDR3 comprises 14 residues. V was clipped by 6 bases and J by 0 bases; unmatched bases: 4. The V gene's germline CDR1 is SGHAT and CDR2 FQNNGV.

The chain recombines TRBV4-1 with TRBJ2-3, with no clear D. The germline V and J ends were trimmed by 0 bases and 2 bases, with 9 bases remaining between them. Germline V gene lookup returns CDR1 MGHRA and CDR2 YSYEKL. The CDR3 length is 15 residues. The DNA for the CDR3 is TGCGCCAGCAGCCAAGAAAACCAGTTCACAGATACGCAGTATTTT. This gives the protein CASSQENQFTDTQYF.

The chain recombines TRBV30 with TRBJ2-4; the D gene is possibly TRBD1 (5 bases). The CDR3 spans 14 residues. Trimming stripped 5 bases from V and 0 bases from J, with 11 bases between. Germline CDR1 reads GTSNPN; CDR2 reads SVGIG (reference sequence). Here the CDR3 reads CAWSTVLAKNIQYF. In DNA form, the CDR3 reads TGTGCCTGGTCGACAGTCCTAGCCAAAAACATTCAGTACTTC.

The chain joins TRBV4-3 to TRBJ1-2; TRBD1 is a possible D gene (6 bases). The V gene lost 0 bases and the J gene lost 2 bases, with 10 bases spanning the gap. Germline V gene sequence: CDR1 LGHNA, CDR2 YSLEER. The length of the CDR3 is 15 residues. CDR3 amino acids: CASSQDRGTNYGYTF. The CDR3 bases are TGCGCCAGCAGCCAAGATAGGGGGACAAACTATGGCTACACCTTC.

The chain links TRBV5-1 to TRBJ1-6; 10 bases are a match to TRBD1. Trimming at V came to 0 bases and at J to 13 bases, leaving 4 bases not matched to a gene. This CDR3 comprises 14 residues. Germline loops: CDR1 SGHRS, CDR2 YFSETQ. The CDR3 region has the DNA TGCGCCAGCAGCTTGGGAGGGACAGGGGATCCCCTCCACTTT. It translates to CASSLGGTGDPLHF.